The rows below give T cell receptor beta chains drawn from one sample of a study of T cells expressing NK-cell markers. TCRdb re-called the 5' RACE reads; one entry per CDR3 protein, DNA not given. Recorded for this sample: almost 450,000 distinct CDR3 sequences. Material for sequencing was blood T cells: a sorted CD56 or NKG2C T cell subset, CD4+ or CD8+ T cells, or bulk PBMC T cells (not recorded which). All receptors come from a woman between 18 and 70 years old in good health. Each CDR3 is given with its conserved first and last residue.

CDR3: CASSLAVAASTDTQYF
V: TRBV7-8
J: TRBJ2-3

CDR3: CASSVGEGQPQHF
V: TRBV9
J: TRBJ1-5

CDR3: CSAPWAPYEQYF
V: TRBV20-1
J: TRBJ2-7

CDR3: CSADRGSREQYF
V: TRBV20-1
J: TRBJ2-7

CDR3: CASTLQAHSGNTIYF
V: TRBV28
J: TRBJ1-3

CDR3: CAIKEASGSSYNEQFF
V: TRBV10-3
J: TRBJ2-1

CDR3: CASSLGTSYGYTF
V: TRBV7-2
J: TRBJ1-2

CDR3: CASSPPGLLRNEQFF
V: TRBV7-2
J: TRBJ2-1

CDR3: CASSLTRGGHNEQFF
V: TRBV13
J: TRBJ2-1

CDR3: CSVEGAVGGQETQYF
V: TRBV29-1
J: TRBJ2-5

CDR3: CASSWGGNEQFF
V: TRBV25-1
J: TRBJ2-1

CDR3: CANRPDPSTDTQYF
V: TRBV10-3
J: TRBJ2-3

CDR3: CASSYAKSGGGGTDTQYF
V: TRBV6-5
J: TRBJ2-3

CDR3: CASSLGLAGLQETQYF
V: TRBV14
J: TRBJ2-5

CDR3: CASSFEGTGDQPQHF
V: TRBV12-3/TRBV12-4
J: TRBJ1-5

CDR3: CSVEGTTQSTDTQYF
V: TRBV29-1
J: TRBJ2-3

CDR3: CASSLSGTGGSRNQPQHF
V: TRBV7-6
J: TRBJ1-5

CDR3: CSVNKLGEQFF
V: TRBV29-1
J: TRBJ2-1

CDR3: CASSYRAADTQYF
V: TRBV19
J: TRBJ2-3

CDR3: CASHLTSTEAFF
V: TRBV5-5
J: TRBJ1-1

CDR3: CASSLTGSGQPQHF
V: TRBV7-9
J: TRBJ1-5

CDR3: CASSLAGVAGGPGELFF
V: TRBV7-2
J: TRBJ2-2